Listed below are T cell receptor beta chains from one sample, sequenced in a study of blood T cells in healthy people across ages. TCRdb independently ran MiXCR on the 5' RACE reads; one entry per CDR3 protein. The repertoire holds about 780,000 distinct CDR3 sequences, with less than 60% as singletons. Material: blood. These receptors originate from an elderly man in good health. CDR3s include the opening cysteine and the closing phenylalanine or tryptophan. A D gene is named only where the DNA matches it firmly. Size is stated for part of the rows, as once, few or many counts, or as a class when the clone is expanded.

clone_size	v_call	j_call	d_call	cdr3_aa	cdr3_nt
few	TRBV29-1	TRBJ2-3	TRBD1	CSVHSTGGLDGNTQYF	TGCAGCGTTCACTCCACAGGGGGCCTCGATGGAAATACGCAGTATTTT
few	TRBV20-1	TRBJ2-7	TRBD2	CSASSLAGNEQYF	TGCAGTGCTAGCTCTCTAGCGGGGAACGAGCAGTACTTC
few	TRBV6-6	TRBJ1-1	NA	CASCGPQLTEAFF	TGTGCCAGCTGCGGGCCCCAGTTGACGGAAGCTTTCTTT
many	TRBV3-1	TRBJ1-1	TRBD1	CASSRRQGRKAFF	TGTGCCAGCAGCCGCCGACAGGGAAGGAAAGCTTTCTTT
few	TRBV12-3/TRBV12-4	TRBJ2-5	TRBD2	CASSGLAGRTQYF	TGTGCCAGCAGTGGACTAGCGGGTCGGACCCAGTACTTC
NA	TRBV2	TRBJ2-3	TRBD1	CASSDQGAGDTQYF	TGTGCCAGCAGTGACCAGGGGGCGGGGGATACGCAGTATTTT
many	TRBV5-6	TRBJ1-1	NA	CASSVTLNTEAFF	TGTGCCAGCAGCGTAACACTGAACACTGAAGCTTTCTTT
NA	TRBV27	TRBJ1-2	TRBD1	CASSQGALLGGYTF	TGTGCCAGCAGTCAGGGGGCGTTACTAGGTGGCTACACCTTC
NA	TRBV24-1	TRBJ2-1	TRBD2	CATSDRAGTSRDEQFF	TGTGCCACCAGTGATCGAGCCGGGACTAGTAGGGATGAGCAGTTCTTC
NA	TRBV18	TRBJ2-5	NA	CASSPEQKETQYF	TGTGCCAGCTCACCAGAACAAAAAGAGACCCAGTACTTC
NA	TRBV27	TRBJ2-1	TRBD1	CASKDRGVYNEQFF	TGTGCCAGCAAGGACAGGGGAGTTTACAATGAGCAGTTCTTC
few	TRBV18	TRBJ2-7	TRBD1	CASSPRTGGGSYNEQYF	TGTGCCAGCTCACCGCGCACAGGGGGCGGCTCCTACAATGAGCAGTACTTC
NA	TRBV15	TRBJ2-2	NA	CATSRDFIGELFF	TGTGCCACCAGCAGAGATTTCATCGGGGAGCTGTTTTTT
NA	TRBV5-5	TRBJ2-5	NA	CASSTRPTGQQKTQYF	TGTGCCAGCAGCACCCGACCCACGGGACAACAGAAGACCCAGTACTTC
NA	TRBV20-1	TRBJ2-5	NA	CSASRTMSPYNEQYF	TGCAGTGCATCCCGGACAATGAGCCCCTACAATGAGCAGTACTTC
NA	TRBV11-1	TRBJ2-7	TRBD1	CAGRLKTGSYEQYF	TGTGCCGGCAGACTCAAGACAGGGAGCTACGAGCAGTACTTC
NA	TRBV29-1	TRBJ1-2	NA	CSVVTGQGGYTF	TGCAGCGTTGTGACAGGCCAGGGGGGCTACACCTTC
once	TRBV21-1	TRBJ2-7	NA	CASSNQAAETYEQYF	TGTGCCAGCAGCAATCAAGCAGCGGAAACCTACGAGCAGTACTTC
NA	TRBV7-2	TRBJ2-3	TRBD2	CASSLMGALAAVTDTQYF	TGTGCCAGCAGCTTAATGGGGGCACTAGCGGCCGTTACAGATACGCAGTATTTT
NA	TRBV2	TRBJ2-5	NA	CASSVAGSVETQYF	TGTGCCAGCAGTGTGGCGGGATCCGTGGAGACCCAGTACTTC
once	TRBV27	TRBJ2-3	NA	CASSLSPGRFTQYF	TGTGCCAGCAGTTTATCCCCGGGGAGATTTACGCAGTATTTT
NA	TRBV9	TRBJ1-5	NA	CASSPPGTYQPQHF	TGCGCCAGCAGCCCTCCCGGGACCTATCAGCCCCAGCATTTT
NA	TRBV20-1	TRBJ1-6	TRBD1	CSARDLQGARNSPLHF	TGCAGTGCTAGAGATCTACAGGGGGCGCGGAATTCACCCCTCCACTTT
many	TRBV7-2	TRBJ1-5	TRBD1	CASSRQGSNQPQHF	TGTGCCAGCAGCCGACAGGGAAGTAATCAGCCCCAGCATTTT
NA	TRBV2	TRBJ2-2	TRBD2	CASWTSGAANTGELFF	TGTGCCAGCTGGACTAGCGGGGCAGCGAACACCGGGGAGCTGTTTTTT
NA	TRBV20-1	TRBJ2-7	NA	CSARAFSGDYEQYF	TGCAGTGCTAGGGCCTTTAGCGGAGACTACGAGCAGTACTTC